One and the same sample provided the 27 T cell receptor beta chains below, sequenced in a study of shared clonotypes between healthy human individuals. The assay was immunoSEQ multiplex PCR, and TCRdb's table has in-frame clones only and misses some. The data hold about 2.5 million clones, with around 92% observed a single time. Sequenced input: naive CD4+ T cells from PBMCs. Indicated subset: CD45RA+ positively selected. The receptor source for this set is a man between 18 and 35 years old in good health. Some clones in this sample may be carry-over from other donors' samples.

In this sample, this clone turned up once. This chain links TRBV11-3 with TRBJ2-1; 7 positions match TRBD2. Losses at the gene ends were 0 bases for V and 10 bases for J; bases not matched to a gene: 0. The CDR3 is 12 amino acids. The germline V gene has CDR1 SGHNT and CDR2 YENEEA. In nucleotides, the CDR3 is TGTGCCAGCAGCTTAGAAGCGGGGGAGCAGTTCTTC. As protein: CASSLEAGEQFF.

The CDR3 protein is CASSLLFRLAGANEQFF. CDR3 nucleotides: TGTGCCAGCAGCTTACTTTTCCGACTAGCGGGAGCCAATGAGCAGTTCTTC. The rearrangement uses TRBV7-2 and TRBJ2-1; 12 bases agree with TRBD2. CDR3 size: 17 residues. Trimming removed 2 bases from V and 6 bases from J; junction bases left unmatched: 8. Per the germline V gene, CDR1 is SGHTA and CDR2 is FQGNSA.

This clone was detected a few times. The chain links TRBV28 to TRBJ1-1; 8 nucleotides align to TRBD1. Germline-derived CDR1 and CDR2 are MDHEN and SYDVKM. The CDR3 covers 13 residues. The V segment lost 8 bases and the J segment 10 bases; nucleotides outside the gene matches: 12. The chain's CDR3 is CASVDRVSPGAFF. The CDR3 DNA sequence: TGTGCCAGCGTGGACAGGGTTTCTCCAGGAGCTTTCTTT.

The V and J genes are TRBV11-2 and TRBJ2-1; D might be TRBD1 or TRBD2, each matching 5 bases. V was pared by 2 bases and J by 10 bases, with 9 bases between. Looked up from germline, CDR1 is SGHAT and CDR2 is FQNNGV. The CDR3 has 12 residues. CDR3 region: CASSLFWGEQFF. The CDR3 DNA follows: TGTGCCAGCAGCTTATTTTGGGGGGAGCAGTTCTTC.

CDR3 residues: CASSLEAGRNTEAFF. CDR3 in DNA: TGTGCCAGCAGCTTGGAGGCAGGGCGGAACACTGAAGCTTTCTTT. This chain joins TRBV5-4 and TRBJ1-1; possibly TRBD1 for D (5 bases). Germline CDR1 reads SGHNT; CDR2 reads YYREEE (reference sequence). The CDR3 runs 15 residues. The V end lost 0 bases, the J end lost 1 base, and 10 bases lay between the germline ends.

The chain joins TRBV2 to TRBJ1-5; D unresolved. Trimming took 3 bases from V and 1 from J, leaving 10 bases between them. The CDR3 sequence is 15 residues long. The germline CDR1 and CDR2 sequences are SNHLY and FYNNEI. The CDR3 region is CASSDRAISNQPQHF. The CDR3 DNA reads as TGTGCCAGCAGTGATAGGGCGATCAGCAATCAGCCCCAGCATTTT. Complete variable domain (other parts from reference TRBV2 and TRBJ1-5): EPEVTQTPSHQVTQMGQEVILRCVPISNHLYFYWYRQILGQKVEFLVSFYNNEISEKSEIFDDQFSVERPDGSNFTLKIRSTKLEDSAMYFCASSDRAISNQPQHFGDGTRLSIL.

Comments on this clone: Distinct nucleotide sequences in the sample also encode this CDR3. The chain combines TRBV7-2 with TRBJ2-3; D is unclear. V was clipped by 1 base and J by 0 bases, with 2 bases between them. The germline gives CDR1 SGHTA, CDR2 FQGNSA. The CDR3 contains 13 residues. In nucleotides, the CDR3 is TGTGCCAGCAGCTTAGGCAGCACAGATACGCAGTATTTT. Its protein is CASSLGSTDTQYF.

The chain carries TRBV13 and TRBJ1-2; TRBD1 agrees at 8 bases. The CDR3 totals 17 residues. Germline V gene data show CDR1 as PRHDT and CDR2 as FYEKMQ (reference sequence). V was clipped by 5 bases and J by 0 bases; unmatched bases: 11. The CDR3 sequence is CASSRAQTGGSNYGYTF. The DNA of the CDR3 is TGTGCCAGCAGCCGCGCTCAAACAGGGGGGTCTAACTATGGCTACACCTTC.

This rearrangement joins TRBV11-2 to TRBJ2-3; 7 positions agree with TRBD2. Germline V gene lookup returns CDR1 SGHAT and CDR2 FQNNGV. This CDR3 is 16 amino acids long. V trimming: 0 bases; J trimming: 8 bases; junction bases outside the gene matches: 11. CDR3: CASSLDWGGTGRTQYF. The CDR3 DNA follows: TGTGCCAGCAGCTTAGATTGGGGGGGGACGGGTCGTACGCAGTATTTT.

V and J are TRBV7-6 and TRBJ2-1; the D gene is possibly TRBD2 (5 bases). The V end was cut by 4 bases, the J end by 4 bases, with 8 bases between. From germline, CDR1 is SGHVS and CDR2 FNYEAQ. The CDR3 sequence is 13 residues long. The DNA of the CDR3 is TGTGCCAGCAGCTCTCTAGCATACAATGAGCAGTTCTTC. As protein: CASSSLAYNEQFF.

The chain carries TRBV5-1 and TRBJ1-1; 11 bases are shared with TRBD1. The CDR3 is 15 residues long. J lost 5 bases, V lost 5 bases, and 8 bases had no gene match. Germline CDR1 SGHRS, CDR2 YFSETQ. Here the CDR3 DNA reads TGCGCCAGCAGGGGCGGACAGGGGGCTGGAACTGAAGCTTTCTTT. Amino acid sequence: CASRGGQGAGTEAFF.

The V call is TRBV21-1, the J call TRBJ2-1; whether TRBD1, the table's D call, matches the DNA was not checked. TRBV21-1 is termed a pseudogene. CDR3 length equals 17 residues. The CDR3 is CASSPNTDREVYNEQFF. The CDR3 DNA sequence: TGTGCCAGCAGCCCGAACACAGACAGGGAGGTCTACAATGAGCAGTTCTTC.

This clone has just one count. J is TRBJ1-2 and V is TRBV19; the D gene is possibly TRBD1 (6 bases). This CDR3 has 15 residues. With 7 bases removed from V and 4 bases from J, the gap between germline ends came to 19 bases. Germline assignment: CDR1 LNHDA and CDR2 SQIVND (reference sequence). In DNA, the CDR3 is TGTGCCAGTACCGGACGGGGGGGCGGTGGCTATGGCTACACCTTC. Its translation: CASTGRGGGGYGYTF.

The chain couples TRBV5-6 to TRBJ1-1; 9 bases are a match to TRBD1. Trimming took 4 bases from V and 3 from J; bases not matched to a gene: 7. The CDR3 has 15 amino acids. The germline V gene encodes CDR1 SGHDT and CDR2 YYEEEE. In DNA form, the CDR3 reads TGTGCCAGCAGCACACCGGGACAGGGTGACACTGAAGCTTTCTTT. Translating it yields CASSTPGQGDTEAFF.

The genes are TRBV5-1 and TRBJ2-1, with D perhaps TRBD1 or TRBD2 (5 bases each). V lost 4 bases, J lost 8 bases, and 13 bases lay in between. This CDR3 is built from 13 residues. Germline CDR1 SGHRS, CDR2 YFSETQ. CDR3 DNA: TGCGCCAGCAGCCCGTTACTAGGGGATGAGCAGTTCTTC. This translates into CASSPLLGDEQFF.

J is TRBJ2-2 and V is TRBV5-1; D remains ambiguous. V was trimmed by 4 bases and J by 4 bases, leaving 11 bases between them. The CDR3 is made up of 14 amino acids. Germline lookup yields CDR1 SGHRS and CDR2 YFSETQ. Here the CDR3 DNA reads TGCGCCAGCAGCCCTGGAACCACCACCGGGGAGCTGTTTTTT. It is translated as CASSPGTTTGELFF.

This chain links TRBV6-1 with TRBJ2-5, with D hard to call. The V end lost 2 bases, the J end lost 5 bases, and 12 bases lay between the germline ends. CDR1 is MNHNS, CDR2 SASEGT, per germline. The CDR3 spans 14 residues. The CDR3 region has the DNA TGTGCCAGCAGTGAAAAGGCAGGATGGGAGACCCAGTACTTC. Residues: CASSEKAGWETQYF.

The V gene is TRBV6-5, the J gene TRBJ1-4, with D possibly TRBD1 on 5 matching bases. Trimming removed 6 bases at V and 8 bases at J, with 16 bases between. The CDR3 sequence is 14 residues long. Germline CDR1 is MNHEY and CDR2 is SVGAGI. CDR3 in DNA: TGTGCCAGCAGCGGGGGTTTCGGTGGGGAAAAACTGTTTTTT. As protein: CASSGGFGGEKLFF.

This chain links TRBV25-1 with TRBJ1-4; D unclear. Germline CDR1 and CDR2: MGHDK and SYGVNS. V was shortened by 4 bases and J by 5 bases, with 8 bases between the two germline ends. CDR3 length equals 13 residues. CDR3 loop: CASSGSTNEKLFF. CDR3 DNA sequence: TGTGCCAGCAGTGGATCGACGAATGAAAAACTGTTTTTT.

V gene TRBV9 combines with J gene TRBJ2-7; D perhaps matches TRBD2 (5 bases). The V end was cut by 3 bases, the J end by 2 bases, with 18 bases between. This CDR3 is built from 16 residues. The V gene's germline CDR1 is SGDLS and CDR2 YYNGEE. CDR3 residues: CASSGPPTTGTYEQYF. CDR3 bases: TGTGCCAGCAGCGGCCCCCCGACTACCGGAACCTACGAGCAGTACTTC.

V and J are TRBV28 and TRBJ2-5, with D perhaps matching TRBD1 or TRBD2 (6 bases each). The CDR3 contains 18 residues. V was trimmed by 6 bases and J by 2 bases, leaving 25 bases between them. Germline V CDR1 and CDR2: MDHEN, SYDVKM. The CDR3 sequence: CASSPPGAHFGRQETQYF. Here the CDR3 DNA reads TGTGCCAGCAGCCCCCCGGGGGCGCATTTTGGGCGTCAAGAGACCCAGTACTTC.

The chain combines TRBV27 with TRBJ2-7, with D perhaps matching TRBD1 or TRBD2 (5 bases each). Deletions cut 3 bases from V and 3 bases from J, with 12 bases between. Germline CDR1 MNHEY, CDR2 SMNVEV (reference sequence). CDR3 length: 14 amino acids. DNA for the CDR3: TGTGCCAGCAGTTTGACTCGGGACGACTACGAGCAGTACTTC. It specifies CASSLTRDDYEQYF.

This clone was recorded a few times. The chain recombines TRBV6-5 with TRBJ1-3; D is undetermined. Germline lookup yields CDR1 MNHEY and CDR2 SVGAGI. CDR3 length: 15 amino acids. The germline V and J ends were trimmed by 0 bases and 4 bases, with 10 bases remaining between them. The CDR3 loop reads CASSYSRDPGNTIYF. CDR3 DNA sequence: TGTGCCAGCAGTTACTCGAGAGACCCCGGAAACACCATATATTTT.

This chain joins TRBV11-3 and TRBJ2-1; D uncertain. CDR3 length: 12 residues. V gave up 6 bases and J gave up 5 bases, with 8 bases separating them. The V gene's germline CDR1 is SGHNT and CDR2 YENEEA. The DNA of the CDR3 is TGTGCCAGCAGTTACAGCAACAATGAGCAGTTCTTC. This translates into CASSYSNNEQFF.

The J gene is TRBJ2-2, the V gene TRBV5-4, with TRBD2 matching 7 bases. J lost 3 bases, V lost 4 bases, and 6 bases had no gene match. Germline loops: CDR1 SGHNT, CDR2 YYREEE (reference sequence). This CDR3 is built from 15 residues. CDR3 sequence: CASSPGGGDTGELFF. CDR3 in DNA: TGTGCCAGCAGCCCGGGGGGAGGAGACACCGGGGAGCTGTTTTTT.

The chain joins TRBV6-5 to TRBJ2-7; 15 bases line up with TRBD2. The ends lost 0 bases at V and 7 bases at J; junction bases unmatched: 4. There are 16 residues in the CDR3. Germline V lookup: CDR1 MNHEY, CDR2 SVGAGI. Written as DNA, the CDR3 is TGTGCCAGCAGTTACTCGGGGACTAGCGGGAGGCAAGAGCAGTACTTC. Translation: CASSYSGTSGRQEQYF.

The gene calls are TRBV6-1 and TRBJ1-1; 8 nucleotides agree with TRBD1. Germline V gene sequence: CDR1 MNHNS, CDR2 SASEGT. The CDR3 contains 15 residues. V was clipped by 3 bases and J by 4 bases; unmatched bases: 7. The CDR3 sequence: CASSDLGQGATEAFF. The CDR3 nucleotides read TGTGCCAGCAGTGACCTCGGACAGGGCGCCACTGAAGCTTTCTTT.